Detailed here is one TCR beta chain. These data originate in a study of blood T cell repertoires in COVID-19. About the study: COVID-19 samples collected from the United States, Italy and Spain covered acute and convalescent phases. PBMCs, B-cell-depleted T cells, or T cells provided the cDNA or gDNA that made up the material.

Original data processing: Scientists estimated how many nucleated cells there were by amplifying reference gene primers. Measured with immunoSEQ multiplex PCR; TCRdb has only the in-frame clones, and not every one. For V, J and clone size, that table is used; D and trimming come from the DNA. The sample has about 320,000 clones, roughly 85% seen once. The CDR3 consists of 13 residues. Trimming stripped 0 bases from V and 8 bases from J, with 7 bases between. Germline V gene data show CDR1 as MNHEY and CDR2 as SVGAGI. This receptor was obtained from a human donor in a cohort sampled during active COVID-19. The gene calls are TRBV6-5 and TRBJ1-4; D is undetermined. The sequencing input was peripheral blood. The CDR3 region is CASSYSTREKLFF. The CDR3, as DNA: TGTGCCAGCAGTTACTCGACGAGGGAAAAACTGTTTTTT.